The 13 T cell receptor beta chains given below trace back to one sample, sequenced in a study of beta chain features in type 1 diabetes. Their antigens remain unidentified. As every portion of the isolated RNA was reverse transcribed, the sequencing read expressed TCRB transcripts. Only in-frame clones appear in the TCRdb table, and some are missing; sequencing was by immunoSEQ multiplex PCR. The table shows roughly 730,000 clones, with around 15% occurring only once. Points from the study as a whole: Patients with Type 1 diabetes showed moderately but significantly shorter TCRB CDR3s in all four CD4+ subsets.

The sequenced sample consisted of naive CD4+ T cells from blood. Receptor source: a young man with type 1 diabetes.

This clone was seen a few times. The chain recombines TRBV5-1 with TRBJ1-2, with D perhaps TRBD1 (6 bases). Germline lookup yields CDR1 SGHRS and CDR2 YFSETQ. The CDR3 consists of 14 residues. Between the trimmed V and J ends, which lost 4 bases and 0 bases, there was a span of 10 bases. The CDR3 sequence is CASSTDRTNYGYTF. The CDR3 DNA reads TGCGCCAGCAGCACCGACAGGACTAACTATGGCTACACCTTC.

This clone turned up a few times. Here the CDR3 reads CAQREPALSGYTF. The CDR3 DNA reads as TGTGCCCAAAGGGAGCCAGCCCTTTCGGGCTACACCTTC. The rearrangement joins TRBV30 to TRBJ1-2; D gene unclear. V lost 8 bases to trimming and J lost 8 bases, with 21 bases between them. CDR3 length equals 13 residues. Germline V gene data show CDR1 as GTSNPN and CDR2 as SVGIG (reference sequence).

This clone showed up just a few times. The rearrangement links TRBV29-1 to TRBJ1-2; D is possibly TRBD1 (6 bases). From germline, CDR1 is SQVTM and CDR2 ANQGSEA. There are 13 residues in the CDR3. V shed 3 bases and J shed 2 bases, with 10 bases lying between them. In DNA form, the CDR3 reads TGCAGCGTTGATTCTAGGGGGAACTATGGCTACACCTTC. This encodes CSVDSRGNYGYTF.

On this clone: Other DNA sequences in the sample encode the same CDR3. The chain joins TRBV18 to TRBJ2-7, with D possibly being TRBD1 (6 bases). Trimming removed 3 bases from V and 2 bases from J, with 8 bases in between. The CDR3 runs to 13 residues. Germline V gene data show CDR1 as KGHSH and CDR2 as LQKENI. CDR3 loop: CASSPTGPYEQYF. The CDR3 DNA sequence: TGTGCCAGCTCACCGACAGGACCCTACGAGCAGTACTTC.

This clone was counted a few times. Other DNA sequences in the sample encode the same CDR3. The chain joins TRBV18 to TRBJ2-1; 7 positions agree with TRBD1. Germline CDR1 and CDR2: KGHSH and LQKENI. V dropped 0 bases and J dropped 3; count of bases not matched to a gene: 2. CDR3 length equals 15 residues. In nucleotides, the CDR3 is TGTGCCAGCTCACCACCGTCAGGGGGCTACAATGAGCAGTTCTTC. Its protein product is CASSPPSGGYNEQFF.

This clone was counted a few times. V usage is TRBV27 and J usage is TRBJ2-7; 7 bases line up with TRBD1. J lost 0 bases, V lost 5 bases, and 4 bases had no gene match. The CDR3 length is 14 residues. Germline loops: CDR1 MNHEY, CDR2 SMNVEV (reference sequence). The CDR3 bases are TGTGCCAGCAGTCTGGACAGGTTCTCCTACGAGCAGTACTTC. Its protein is CASSLDRFSYEQYF.

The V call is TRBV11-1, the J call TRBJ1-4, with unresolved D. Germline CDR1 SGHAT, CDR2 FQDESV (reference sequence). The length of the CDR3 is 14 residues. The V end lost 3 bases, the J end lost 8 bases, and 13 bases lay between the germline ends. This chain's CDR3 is CASSFTEKEEKLFF. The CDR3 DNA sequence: TGTGCCAGCAGCTTCACAGAAAAGGAGGAAAAACTGTTTTTT.

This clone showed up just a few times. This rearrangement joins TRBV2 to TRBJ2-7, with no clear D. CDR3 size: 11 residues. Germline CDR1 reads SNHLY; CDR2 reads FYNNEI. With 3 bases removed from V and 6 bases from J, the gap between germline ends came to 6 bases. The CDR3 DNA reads TGTGCCAGCAGTGATCTATCCGAGCAGTACTTC. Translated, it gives CASSDLSEQYF.

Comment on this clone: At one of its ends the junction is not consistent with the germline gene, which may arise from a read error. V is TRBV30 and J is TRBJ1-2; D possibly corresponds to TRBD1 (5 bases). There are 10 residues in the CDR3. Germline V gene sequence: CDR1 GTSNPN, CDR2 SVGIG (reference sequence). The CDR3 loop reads CAGRDLGYTF. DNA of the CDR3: TGTGCCGGGAGGGACCTTGGCTACACCTTC.

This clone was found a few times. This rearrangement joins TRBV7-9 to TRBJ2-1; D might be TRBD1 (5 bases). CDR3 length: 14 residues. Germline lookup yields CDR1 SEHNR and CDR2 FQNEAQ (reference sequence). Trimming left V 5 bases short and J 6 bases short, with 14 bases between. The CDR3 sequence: CASSPSKGPNEQFF. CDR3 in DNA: TGTGCCAGCAGCCCGTCGAAGGGGCCCAATGAGCAGTTCTTC.

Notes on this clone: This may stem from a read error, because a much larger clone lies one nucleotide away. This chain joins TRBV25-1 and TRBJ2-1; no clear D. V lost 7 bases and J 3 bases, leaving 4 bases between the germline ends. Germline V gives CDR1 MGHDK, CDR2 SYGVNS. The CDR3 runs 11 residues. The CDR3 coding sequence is TGTGCCAGCACCTACTACAATGAGCAGTTCTTC. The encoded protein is CASTYYNEQFF.

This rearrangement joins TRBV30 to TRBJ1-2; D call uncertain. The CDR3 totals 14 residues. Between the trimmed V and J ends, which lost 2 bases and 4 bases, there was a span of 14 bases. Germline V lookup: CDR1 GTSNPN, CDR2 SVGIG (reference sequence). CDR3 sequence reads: CAWSLGWSSYGYTF. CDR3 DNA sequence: TGTGCCTGGAGTCTTGGGTGGAGTTCCTATGGCTACACCTTC. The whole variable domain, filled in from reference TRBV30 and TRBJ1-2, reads SQTIHQWPATLVQPVGSPLSLECTVEGTSNPNLYWYRQAAGRGLQLLFYSVGIGQISSEVPQNLSASRPQDRQFILSSKKLLLSDSGFYLCAWSLGWSSYGYTFGSGTRLTVV.

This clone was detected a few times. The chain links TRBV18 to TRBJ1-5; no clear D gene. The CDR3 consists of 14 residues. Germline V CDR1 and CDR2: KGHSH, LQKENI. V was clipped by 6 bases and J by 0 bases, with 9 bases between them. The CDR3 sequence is CASSLGVSNQPQHF. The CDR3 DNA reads TGTGCCAGCTCCCTCGGGGTTAGCAATCAGCCCCAGCATTTT.